These T cell receptor beta chains were read from a single sample in a study of CD8+ T cells in alopecia areata. The method was immunoSEQ multiplex PCR; TCRdb's version includes in-frame clones alone and lacks a portion of them. The data show about 99,000 clones, about nine tenths seen once. Sequences were derived from CD8+ T cells sorted from blood, sampled between weeks 30 and 35, from a patient treated with tofacitinib. Receptors originate from a human donor with alopecia areata. The CDR3 runs from the conserved cysteine through the conserved F or W. Fields, in order: J gene, D gene, V gene, CDR3 length, clone size, CDR3 DNA, CDR3 protein. A D gene is named only where the DNA matches it firmly. Clone size is given for some rows only: seen once, a few or many times, or a class if the clone is expanded.

>TRBJ1-1|.|TRBV6-5|14|.
TGTGCCAGCAGTTACTCGTTGGCGGGAGGTCCAGCTTTCTTT
CASSYSLAGGPAFF
>TRBJ2-2|TRBD1|TRBV30|15|few
TGTGCCTGGAACCCCGGACAGGGTTACACCGGGGAGCTGTTTTTT
CAWNPGQGYTGELFF
>TRBJ2-2|.|TRBV30|16|.
TGTGCCTGGAGTTCCGAGGGACAAGCGAACACCGGGGAGCTGTTTTTT
CAWSSEGQANTGELFF
>TRBJ2-2|.|TRBV14|12|.
TGTGCCAGCAGCCAGGGCCTCGGGGAGCTGTTTTTT
CASSQGLGELFF
>TRBJ2-7|.|TRBV29-1|13|.
TGCAGCGTACAGGACACCTACTCCTACGAGCAGTACTTC
CSVQDTYSYEQYF
>TRBJ1-1|.|TRBV10-1|11|.
TGCGCCAGCAGTGCCCTAGGGGCGGCTTTCTTT
CASSALGAAFF
>TRBJ1-5|.|TRBV5-1|16|.
TGCGCCAGCAGCTGGCAGGGGAGGGGTAGCCATCAGCCCCAGCATTTT
CASSWQGRGSHQPQHF
>TRBJ1-1|.|TRBV4-1|15|.
TGCGCCAGCAGCCAAGATAGGGCCTTGAACACTGAAGCTTTCTTT
CASSQDRALNTEAFF
>TRBJ1-2|TRBD1|TRBV29-1|12|once
TGCAGCGGCGGACAGGGGTTGGATGGCTACACCTTC
CSGGQGLDGYTF
>TRBJ2-1|TRBD1|TRBV6-1|15|.
TGTGCCAGCAGTGAATTCGACAGGGCCTACAATGAGCAGTTCTTC
CASSEFDRAYNEQFF
>TRBJ2-7|TRBD2|TRBV5-4|13|.
TGTGCCAGCAGCATCGGGACTACCTCCGAGCAGTACTTC
CASSIGTTSEQYF
>TRBJ2-1|TRBD1|TRBV29-1|15|few
TGCAGCGTGGACCCGGCAGGGGGAGACAACAATGAGCAGTTCTTC
CSVDPAGGDNNEQFF
>TRBJ2-3|.|TRBV2|12|.
TGTGCCAGCAGCCAGGGTGCAGATACGCAGTATTTT
CASSQGADTQYF